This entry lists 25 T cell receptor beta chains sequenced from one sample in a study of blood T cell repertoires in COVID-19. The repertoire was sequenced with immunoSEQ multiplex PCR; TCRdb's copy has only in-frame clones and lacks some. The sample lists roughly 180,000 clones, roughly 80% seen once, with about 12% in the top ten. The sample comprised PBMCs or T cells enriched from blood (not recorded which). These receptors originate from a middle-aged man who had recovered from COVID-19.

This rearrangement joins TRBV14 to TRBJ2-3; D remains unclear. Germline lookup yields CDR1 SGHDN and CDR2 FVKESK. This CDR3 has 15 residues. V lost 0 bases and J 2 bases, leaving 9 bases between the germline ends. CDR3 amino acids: CASSQDRPATDTQYF. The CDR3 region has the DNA TGTGCCAGCAGCCAAGACAGGCCAGCCACAGATACGCAGTATTTT.

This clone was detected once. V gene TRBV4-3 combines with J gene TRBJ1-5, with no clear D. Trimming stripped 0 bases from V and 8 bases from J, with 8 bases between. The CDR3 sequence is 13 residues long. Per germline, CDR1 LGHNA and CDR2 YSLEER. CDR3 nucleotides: TGCGCCAGCAGCCAAGATTCCTCTGAGCCCCAGCATTTT. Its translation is CASSQDSSEPQHF.

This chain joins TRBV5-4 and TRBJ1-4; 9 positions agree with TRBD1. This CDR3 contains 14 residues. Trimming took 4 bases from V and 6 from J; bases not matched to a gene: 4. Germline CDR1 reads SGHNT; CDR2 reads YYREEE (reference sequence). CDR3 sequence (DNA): TGTGCCAGCAGCCCGACAGGGGGTGATGAAAAACTGTTTTTT. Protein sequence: CASSPTGGDEKLFF.

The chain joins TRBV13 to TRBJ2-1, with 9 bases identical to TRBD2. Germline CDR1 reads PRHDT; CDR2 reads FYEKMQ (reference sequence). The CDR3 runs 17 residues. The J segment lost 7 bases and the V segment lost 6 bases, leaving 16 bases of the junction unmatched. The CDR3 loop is CASSRQPGLAGNNEQFF. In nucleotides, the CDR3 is TGTGCCAGCAGTCGACAACCGGGGCTAGCGGGAAATAATGAGCAGTTCTTC. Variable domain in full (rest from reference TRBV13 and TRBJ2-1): AAGVIQSPRHLIKEKRETATLKCYPIPRHDTVYWYQQGPGQDPQFLISFYEKMQSDKGSIPDRFSAQQFSDYHSELNMSSLELGDSALYFCASSRQPGLAGNNEQFFGPGTRLTVL.

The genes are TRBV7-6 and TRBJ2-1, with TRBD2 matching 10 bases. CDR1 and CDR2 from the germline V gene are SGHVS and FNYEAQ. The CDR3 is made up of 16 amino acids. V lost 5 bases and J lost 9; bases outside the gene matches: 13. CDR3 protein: CASSIGLAVTSGEQFF. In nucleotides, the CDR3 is TGTGCCAGCAGCATAGGACTAGCGGTTACCTCGGGTGAGCAGTTCTTC.

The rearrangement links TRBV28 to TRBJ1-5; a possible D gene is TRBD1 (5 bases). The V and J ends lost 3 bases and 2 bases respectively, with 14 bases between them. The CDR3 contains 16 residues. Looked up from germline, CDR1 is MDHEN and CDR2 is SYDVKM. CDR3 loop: CASSFLTATGNQPQHF. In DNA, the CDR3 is TGTGCCAGCAGTTTTTTGACAGCAACAGGCAATCAGCCCCAGCATTTT.

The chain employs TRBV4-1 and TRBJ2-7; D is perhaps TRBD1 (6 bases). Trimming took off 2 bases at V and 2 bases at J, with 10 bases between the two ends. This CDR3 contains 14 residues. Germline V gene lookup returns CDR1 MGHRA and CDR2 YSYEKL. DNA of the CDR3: TGCGCCAGCAGCCAAAGGACAGATACCTACGAGCAGTACGTC. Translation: CASSQRTDTYEQYV.

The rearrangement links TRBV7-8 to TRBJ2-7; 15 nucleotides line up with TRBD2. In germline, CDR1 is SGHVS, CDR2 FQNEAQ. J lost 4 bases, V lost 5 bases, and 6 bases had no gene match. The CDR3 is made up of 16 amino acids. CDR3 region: CASSRGTSGRRYEQYV. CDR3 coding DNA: TGTGCCAGCAGCCGAGGGACTAGCGGGAGGAGATACGAGCAGTACGTC.

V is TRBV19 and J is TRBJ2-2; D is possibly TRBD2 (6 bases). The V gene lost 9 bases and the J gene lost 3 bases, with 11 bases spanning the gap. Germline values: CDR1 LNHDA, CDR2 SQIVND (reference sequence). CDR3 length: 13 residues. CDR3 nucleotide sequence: TGTGCCAGCACCGGGAGCTACACCGGGGAGCTGTTTTTT. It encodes CASTGSYTGELFF.

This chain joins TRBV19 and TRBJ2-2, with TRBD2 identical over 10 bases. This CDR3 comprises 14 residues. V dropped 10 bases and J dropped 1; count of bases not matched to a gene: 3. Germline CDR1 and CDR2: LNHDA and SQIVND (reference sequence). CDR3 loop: CATSSGRNTGELFF. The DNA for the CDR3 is TGTGCCACCTCTAGCGGGAGGAACACCGGGGAGCTGTTTTTT.

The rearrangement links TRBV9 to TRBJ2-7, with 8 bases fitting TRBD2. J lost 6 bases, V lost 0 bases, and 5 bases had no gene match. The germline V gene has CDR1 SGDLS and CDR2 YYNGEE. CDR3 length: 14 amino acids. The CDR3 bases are TGTGCCAGCAGCGTAGGAGCGGGAGAGATCGAGCAGTACTTC. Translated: CASSVGAGEIEQYF.

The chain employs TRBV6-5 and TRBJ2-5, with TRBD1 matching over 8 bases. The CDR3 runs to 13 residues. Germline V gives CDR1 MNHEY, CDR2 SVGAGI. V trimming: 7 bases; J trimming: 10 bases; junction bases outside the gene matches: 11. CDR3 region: CASTLDRVDIQYF. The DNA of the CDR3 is TGTGCCAGCACCCTGGACAGGGTTGATATCCAGTACTTC.

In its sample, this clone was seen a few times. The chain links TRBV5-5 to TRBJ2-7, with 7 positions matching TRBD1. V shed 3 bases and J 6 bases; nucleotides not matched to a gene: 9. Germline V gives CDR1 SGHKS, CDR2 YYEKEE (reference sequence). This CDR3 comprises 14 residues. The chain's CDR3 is CASSSYQGVGEQYF. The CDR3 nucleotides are TGTGCCAGCAGCTCCTACCAGGGGGTGGGCGAGCAGTACTTC.

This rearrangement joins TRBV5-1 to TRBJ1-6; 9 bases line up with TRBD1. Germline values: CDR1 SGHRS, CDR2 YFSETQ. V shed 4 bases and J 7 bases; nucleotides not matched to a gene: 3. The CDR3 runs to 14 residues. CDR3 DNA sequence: TGCGCCAGCAGCGCAGGGACAGGGAATTCACCCCTCCACTTT. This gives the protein CASSAGTGNSPLHF.

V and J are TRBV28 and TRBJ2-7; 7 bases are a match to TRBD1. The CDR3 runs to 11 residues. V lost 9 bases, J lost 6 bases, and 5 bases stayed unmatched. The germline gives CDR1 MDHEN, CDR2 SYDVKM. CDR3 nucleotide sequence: TGTGCCAGTCTCACAGGGGCCGAGCAGTACTTC. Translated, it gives CASLTGAEQYF.

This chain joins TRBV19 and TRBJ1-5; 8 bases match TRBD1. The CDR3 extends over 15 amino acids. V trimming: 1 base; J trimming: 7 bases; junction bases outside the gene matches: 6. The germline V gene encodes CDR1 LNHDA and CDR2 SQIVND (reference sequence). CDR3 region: CASSIGTGLEQPQHF. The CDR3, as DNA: TGTGCCAGTAGTATAGGGACAGGGTTGGAACAGCCCCAGCATTTT. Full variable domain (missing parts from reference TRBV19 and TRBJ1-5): DGGITQSPKYLFRKEGQNVTLSCEQNLNHDAMYWYRQDPGQGLRLIYYSQIVNDFQKGDIAEGYSVSREKKESFPLTVTSAQKNPTAFYLCASSIGTGLEQPQHFGDGTRLSIL.

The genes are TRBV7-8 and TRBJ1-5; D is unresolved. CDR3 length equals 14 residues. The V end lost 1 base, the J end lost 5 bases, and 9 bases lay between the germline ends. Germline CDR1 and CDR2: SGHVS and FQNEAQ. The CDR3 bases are TGTGCCAGCAGCTTAGATCGAGTGGATCAGCCCCAGCATTTT. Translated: CASSLDRVDQPQHF.

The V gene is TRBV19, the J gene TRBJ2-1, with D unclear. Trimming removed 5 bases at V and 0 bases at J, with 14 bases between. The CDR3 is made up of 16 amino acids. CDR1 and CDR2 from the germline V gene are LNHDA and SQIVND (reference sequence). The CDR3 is CASSHQLLSSYNEQFF. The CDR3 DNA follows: TGTGCCAGTAGTCATCAACTACTAAGCTCCTACAATGAGCAGTTCTTC.

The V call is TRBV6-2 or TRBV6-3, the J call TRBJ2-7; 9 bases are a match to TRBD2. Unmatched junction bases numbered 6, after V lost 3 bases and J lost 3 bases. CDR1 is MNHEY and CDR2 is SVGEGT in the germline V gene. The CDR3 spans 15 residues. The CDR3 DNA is TGTGCCAGCAGTTATGGTCTAGCGGGATACTACGAGCAGTACGTC. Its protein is CASSYGLAGYYEQYV.

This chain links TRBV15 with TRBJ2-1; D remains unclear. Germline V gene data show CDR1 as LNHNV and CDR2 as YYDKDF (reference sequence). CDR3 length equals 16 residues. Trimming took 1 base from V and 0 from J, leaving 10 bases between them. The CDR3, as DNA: TGTGCCACCAGCAGAGGAAGCGTCAGCTCCTACAATGAGCAGTTCTTC. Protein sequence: CATSRGSVSSYNEQFF.

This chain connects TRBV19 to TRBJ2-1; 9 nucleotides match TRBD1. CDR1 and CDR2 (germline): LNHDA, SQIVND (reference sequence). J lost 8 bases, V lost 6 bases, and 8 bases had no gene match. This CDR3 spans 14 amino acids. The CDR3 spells CASSGGQGWDEQFF. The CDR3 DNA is TGTGCCAGTAGCGGGGGACAGGGTTGGGATGAGCAGTTCTTC.

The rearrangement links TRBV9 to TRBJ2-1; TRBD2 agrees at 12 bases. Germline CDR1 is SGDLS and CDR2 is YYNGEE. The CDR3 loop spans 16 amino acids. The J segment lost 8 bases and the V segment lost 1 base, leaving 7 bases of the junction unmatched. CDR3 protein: CASSVPGLAGMYEQFF. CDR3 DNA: TGTGCCAGCAGCGTACCAGGACTAGCGGGAATGTATGAGCAGTTCTTC.

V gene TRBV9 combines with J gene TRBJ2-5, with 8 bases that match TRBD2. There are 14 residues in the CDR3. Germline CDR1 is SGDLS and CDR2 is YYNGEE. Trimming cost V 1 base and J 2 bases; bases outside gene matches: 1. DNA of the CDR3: TGTGCCAGCAGCGTAACTAGCGGACAAGAGACCCAGTACTTC. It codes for CASSVTSGQETQYF.

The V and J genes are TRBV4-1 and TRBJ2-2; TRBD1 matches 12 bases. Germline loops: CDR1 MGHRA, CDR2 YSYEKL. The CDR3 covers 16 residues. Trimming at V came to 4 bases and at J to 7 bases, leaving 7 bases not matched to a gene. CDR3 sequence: CASSPGQGALSGELFF. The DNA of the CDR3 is TGCGCCAGCAGCCCGGGACAGGGGGCGCTGAGCGGGGAGCTGTTTTTT.

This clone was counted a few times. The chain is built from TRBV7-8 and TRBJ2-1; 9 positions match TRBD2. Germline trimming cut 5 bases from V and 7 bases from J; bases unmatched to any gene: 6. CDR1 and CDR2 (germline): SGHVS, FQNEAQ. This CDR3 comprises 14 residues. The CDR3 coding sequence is TGTGCCAGCAGCCCCGGACTAGCGTTGAATGAGCAGTTCTTC. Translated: CASSPGLALNEQFF.